The text below deals with one T cell receptor beta chain. The data stem from a study of blood T cell repertoires in COVID-19. CDR1 is DFQATT, CDR2 SNEGSKA, per germline (reference sequence). V was clipped by 5 bases and J by 8 bases, with 12 bases between them. This CDR3 has 11 amino acids. Data came from immunoSEQ multiplex PCR; TCRdb stores just in-frame clones and leaves some out. The data hold approximately 280,000 clones, with approximately 85% observed a single time. The origin of this receptor is a woman between 65 and 79 years old with acute or convalescent COVID-19. The sequencing input was peripheral blood. V usage is TRBV20-1 and J usage is TRBJ1-1; unclear D gene. The CDR3 loop is CSALTGREAFF. The CDR3 DNA sequence: TGCAGTGCTCTAACGGGGAGGGAAGCTTTCTTT.